These 13 T cell receptor beta chains were sequenced from one sample in a study of blood T cell repertoires in COVID-19. Data came from immunoSEQ multiplex PCR; TCRdb stores just in-frame clones and leaves some out. This table has around 400,000 clones, about four fifths appearing once. Material for sequencing was PBMCs or T cells enriched from blood (not recorded which). The receptors originated from a woman between 45 and 60 years old who had recovered from COVID-19.

The rearrangement uses TRBV19 and TRBJ2-7; 7 bases align to TRBD1. CDR3 length equals 12 residues. Germline trimming cut 5 bases from V and 7 bases from J; bases unmatched to any gene: 5. Looked up from germline, CDR1 is LNHDA and CDR2 is SQIVND (reference sequence). CDR3 residues: CASSPQGWEQYF. The CDR3 nucleotides read TGTGCCAGTAGTCCACAGGGGTGGGAGCAGTACTTC.

The V gene is TRBV5-1, the J gene TRBJ1-2; 11 bases are shared with TRBD1. CDR1 and CDR2 from the germline V gene are SGHRS and YFSETQ. Trimming took 2 bases from V and 6 from J; bases not matched to a gene: 6. The length of the CDR3 is 15 residues. The CDR3 reads CASSLPGQGDNGYTF. The CDR3 coding sequence is TGCGCCAGCAGCTTACCGGGACAGGGGGACAATGGCTACACCTTC.

This clone occurred a few times. This chain connects TRBV10-1 to TRBJ2-7, with 9 bases lining up with TRBD1. CDR1 is WNHNN and CDR2 is SYGVQD in the germline V gene (reference sequence). The ends lost 8 bases at V and 2 bases at J; junction bases unmatched: 7. The CDR3 loop spans 14 amino acids. This CDR3 is CASHPRTGAYEQYF. CDR3 nucleotide sequence: TGCGCCAGCCACCCCAGGACAGGGGCCTACGAGCAGTACTTC.

The chain couples TRBV2 to TRBJ1-6, with a possible D match to TRBD1 (5 bases). The CDR3 is made up of 15 amino acids. The germline V gene encodes CDR1 SNHLY and CDR2 FYNNEI. Trimming removed 4 bases from V and 5 bases from J, with 12 bases in between. The CDR3 reads CASSVGEGNNSPLHF. DNA for the CDR3: TGTGCCAGCAGTGTAGGGGAAGGGAATAATTCACCCCTCCACTTT.

The V gene is TRBV7-2, the J gene TRBJ2-5; no clear D. The CDR3 runs to 15 residues. Germline loops: CDR1 SGHTA, CDR2 FQGNSA. Trimming pared 2 bases from V and 5 bases from J, leaving 15 bases between. CDR3 bases: TGTGCCAGCAGCTTAAGTTCCTATATCGGGGAGACCCAGTACTTC. This translates into CASSLSSYIGETQYF. Complete variable domain (other parts from reference TRBV7-2 and TRBJ2-5): GAGVSQSPSNKVTEKGKDVELRCDPISGHTALYWYRQSLGQGLEFLIYFQGNSAPDKSGLPSDRFSAERTGGSVSTLTIQRTQQEDSAVYLCASSLSSYIGETQYFGPGTRLLVL.

The rearrangement links TRBV12-3 or TRBV12-4 to TRBJ1-2; TRBD1 is a possible D gene (5 bases). The CDR3 covers 12 residues. V gave up 7 bases and J gave up 7 bases, with 13 bases separating them. CDR3 bases: TGTGCCAGCACCCCAGGGTACTCTGGCTACACCTTC. This gives the protein CASTPGYSGYTF.

The chain combines TRBV7-3 with TRBJ1-2; no reliable D call. This CDR3 contains 17 residues. Trimming took off 1 base at V and 5 bases at J, with 20 bases between the two ends. Germline V gives CDR1 SGHTA, CDR2 FQGTGA. The CDR3 loop is CASSLIVVCVAFYGYTF. The DNA of the CDR3 is TGTGCCAGCAGCTTAATAGTCGTTTGCGTCGCGTTTTATGGCTACACCTTC.

The rearrangement links TRBV2 to TRBJ2-2, with D possibly matching TRBD1 (6 bases). Germline V gene lookup returns CDR1 SNHLY and CDR2 FYNNEI. Trimming took 6 bases from V and 7 from J, leaving 12 bases between them. CDR3 length equals 13 residues. The CDR3 DNA sequence: TGTGCCAGCAGACAGGGACCAGGCGGGGAGCTGTTTTTT. As protein: CASRQGPGGELFF. The full variable domain, its missing parts supplied by reference TRBV2 and TRBJ2-2, is EPEVTQTPSHQVTQMGQEVILRCVPISNHLYFYWYRQILGQKVEFLVSFYNNEISEKSEIFDDQFSVERPDGSNFTLKIRSTKLEDSAMYFCASRQGPGGELFFGEGSRLTVL.

The chain recombines TRBV7-8 with TRBJ1-1; D remains ambiguous. This CDR3 has 14 amino acids. Trimming left V 4 bases short and J 5 bases short, with 14 bases between. Looked up from germline, CDR1 is SGHVS and CDR2 is FQNEAQ. The CDR3 is CASSSQLDMTEAFF. The CDR3, as DNA: TGTGCCAGCAGCTCCCAATTAGACATGACTGAAGCTTTCTTT.

The V call is TRBV30, the J call TRBJ1-1, with D maybe TRBD1 (5 bases). V lost 7 bases to trimming and J lost 5 bases, with 20 bases between them. Per germline, CDR1 GTSNPN and CDR2 SVGIG (reference sequence). The CDR3 length is 14 residues. The CDR3 protein is CASTKGSVGTEAFF. The CDR3, as DNA: TGTGCCTCTACTAAGGGGTCAGTAGGGACTGAAGCTTTCTTT.

The CDR3 sequence is CASSLTGQGVRGEKLFF. The CDR3 nucleotides are TGCGCCAGCAGCTTGACGGGACAGGGGGTCCGGGGTGAAAAACTGTTTTTT. The V gene is TRBV5-1, the J gene TRBJ1-4, with 11 positions matching TRBD1. This CDR3 is 17 amino acids long. The V gene end was trimmed by 1 base and the J gene end by 7 bases; junction bases not matched to a gene: 9. The germline V gene has CDR1 SGHRS and CDR2 YFSETQ. The variable domain in full, with the rest retrieved from reference TRBV5-1 and TRBJ1-4, is KAGVTQTPRYLIKTRGQQVTLSCSPISGHRSVSWYQQTPGQGLQFLFEYFSETQRNKGNFPGRFSGRQFSNSRSEMNVSTLELGDSALYLCASSLTGQGVRGEKLFFGSGTQLSVL.

This rearrangement joins TRBV5-1 to TRBJ1-5; 9 positions match TRBD1. Germline V gene lookup returns CDR1 SGHRS and CDR2 YFSETQ. The CDR3 sequence is 14 residues long. V lost 6 bases, J lost 6 bases, and 7 bases stayed unmatched. CDR3 nucleotide sequence: TGCGCCAGCACAGAAACAGGGGGCGGTCAGCCCCAGCATTTT. Translation: CASTETGGGQPQHF.

V and J are TRBV6-5 and TRBJ1-5; 7 bases line up with TRBD1. Per germline, CDR1 MNHEY and CDR2 SVGAGI. The CDR3 totals 14 residues. After removal of 10 bases from V and 2 bases from J, the junction contained 8 bases not matched to a gene. The chain's CDR3 is CATTDGQGNQPQHF. As DNA, the CDR3 is TGTGCCACCACCGACGGACAGGGCAATCAGCCCCAGCATTTT.